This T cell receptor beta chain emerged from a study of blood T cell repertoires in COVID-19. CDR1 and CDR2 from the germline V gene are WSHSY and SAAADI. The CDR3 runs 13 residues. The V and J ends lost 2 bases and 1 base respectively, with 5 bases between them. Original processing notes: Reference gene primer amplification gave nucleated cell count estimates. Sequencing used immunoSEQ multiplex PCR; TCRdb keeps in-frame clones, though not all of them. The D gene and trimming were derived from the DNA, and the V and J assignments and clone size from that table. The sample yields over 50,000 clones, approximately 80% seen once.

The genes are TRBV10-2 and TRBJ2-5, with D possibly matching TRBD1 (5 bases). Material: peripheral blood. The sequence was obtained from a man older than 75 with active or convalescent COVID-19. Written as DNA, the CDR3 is TGCGCCAGCAGTGAGCAGGGCCAAGAGACCCAGTACTTC. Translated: CASSEQGQETQYF.